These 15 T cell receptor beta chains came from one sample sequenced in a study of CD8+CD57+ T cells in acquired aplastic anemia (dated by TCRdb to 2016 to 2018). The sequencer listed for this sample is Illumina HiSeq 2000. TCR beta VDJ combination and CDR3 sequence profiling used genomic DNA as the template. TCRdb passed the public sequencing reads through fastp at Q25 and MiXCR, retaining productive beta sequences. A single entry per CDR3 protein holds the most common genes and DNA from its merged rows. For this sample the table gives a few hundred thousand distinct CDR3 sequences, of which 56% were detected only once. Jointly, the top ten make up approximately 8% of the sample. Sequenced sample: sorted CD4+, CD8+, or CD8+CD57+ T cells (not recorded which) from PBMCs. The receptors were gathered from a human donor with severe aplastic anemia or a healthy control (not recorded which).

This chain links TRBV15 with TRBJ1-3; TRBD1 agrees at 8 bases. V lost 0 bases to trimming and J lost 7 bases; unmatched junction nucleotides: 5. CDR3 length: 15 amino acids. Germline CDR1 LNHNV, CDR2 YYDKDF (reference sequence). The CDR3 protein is CATSREDRVKNTIYF. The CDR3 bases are TGTGCCACCAGCAGAGAGGACAGGGTCAAGAACACCATATATTTT.

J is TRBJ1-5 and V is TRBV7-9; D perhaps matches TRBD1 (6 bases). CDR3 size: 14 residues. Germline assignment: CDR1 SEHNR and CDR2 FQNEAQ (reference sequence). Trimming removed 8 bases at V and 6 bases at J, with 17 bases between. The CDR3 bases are TGTGCCAGCCCACACAGGGTGTCCCTTCAGCCCCAGCATTTT. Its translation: CASPHRVSLQPQHF.

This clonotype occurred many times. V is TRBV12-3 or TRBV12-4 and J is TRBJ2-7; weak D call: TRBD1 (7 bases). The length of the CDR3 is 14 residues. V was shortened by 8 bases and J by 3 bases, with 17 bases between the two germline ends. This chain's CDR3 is CASARRQGGYEQYF. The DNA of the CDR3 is TGTGCCAGCGCCCGTCGGCAGGGGGGCTACGAGCAGTACTTC.

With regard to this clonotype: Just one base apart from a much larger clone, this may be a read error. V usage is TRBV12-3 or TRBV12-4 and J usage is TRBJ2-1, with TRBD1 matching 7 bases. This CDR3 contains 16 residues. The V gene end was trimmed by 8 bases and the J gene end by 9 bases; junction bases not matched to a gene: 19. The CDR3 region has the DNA TGTGCCAGCGAATTAGGGTGGTCAGGGGGTCGCAGTGAGCAGTTCTTC. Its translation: CASELGWSGGRSEQFF.

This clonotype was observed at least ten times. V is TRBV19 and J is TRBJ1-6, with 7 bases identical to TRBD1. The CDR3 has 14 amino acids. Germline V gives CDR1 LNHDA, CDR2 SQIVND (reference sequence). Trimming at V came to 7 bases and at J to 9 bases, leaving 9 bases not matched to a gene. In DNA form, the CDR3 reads TGTGCCAGTACCCCTGACAGGGAATTTTCACCCCTCCACTTT. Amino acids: CASTPDREFSPLHF.

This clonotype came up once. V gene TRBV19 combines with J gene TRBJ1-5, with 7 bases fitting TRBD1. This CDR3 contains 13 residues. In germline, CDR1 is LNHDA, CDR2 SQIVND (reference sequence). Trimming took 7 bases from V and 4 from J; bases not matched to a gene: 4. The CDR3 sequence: CASNWDRNQPQHF. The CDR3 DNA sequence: TGTGCCAGTAACTGGGACAGAAATCAGCCCCAGCATTTT.

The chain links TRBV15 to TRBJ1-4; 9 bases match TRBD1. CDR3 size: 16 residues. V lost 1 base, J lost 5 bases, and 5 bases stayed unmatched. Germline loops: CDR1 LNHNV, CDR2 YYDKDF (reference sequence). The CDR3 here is CATSRVGTGWNEKLFF. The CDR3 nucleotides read TGTGCCACCAGCAGAGTCGGGACAGGGTGGAATGAAAAACTGTTTTTT.

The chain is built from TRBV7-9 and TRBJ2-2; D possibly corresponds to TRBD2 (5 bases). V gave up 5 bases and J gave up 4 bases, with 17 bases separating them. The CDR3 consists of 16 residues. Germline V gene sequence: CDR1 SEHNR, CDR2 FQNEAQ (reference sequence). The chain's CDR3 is CASSPPGWRITGELFF. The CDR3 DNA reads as TGTGCCAGCAGCCCCCCGGGGTGGAGGATCACCGGGGAGCTGTTTTTT.

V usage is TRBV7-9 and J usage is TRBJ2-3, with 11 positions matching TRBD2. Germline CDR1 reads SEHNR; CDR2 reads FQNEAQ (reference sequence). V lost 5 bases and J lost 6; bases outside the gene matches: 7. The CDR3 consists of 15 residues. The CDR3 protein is CASSQLAGVTDTQYF. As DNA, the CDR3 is TGTGCCAGCAGCCAACTAGCGGGAGTTACCGATACGCAGTATTTT.

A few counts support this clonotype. CDR3 region: CASTAIGFYSNQPQHF. In DNA form, the CDR3 reads TGTGCCAGCACCGCAATCGGGTTCTATAGCAATCAGCCCCAGCATTTT. This chain connects TRBV2 to TRBJ1-5; D is uncertain. Trimming stripped 7 bases from V and 0 bases from J, with 16 bases between. The CDR3 contains 16 residues. CDR1 is SNHLY and CDR2 is FYNNEI in the germline V gene.

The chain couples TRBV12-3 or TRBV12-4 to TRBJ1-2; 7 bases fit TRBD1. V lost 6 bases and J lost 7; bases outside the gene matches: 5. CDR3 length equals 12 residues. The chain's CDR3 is CASSLDRPGYTF. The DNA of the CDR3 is TGTGCCAGCAGCCTGGACAGGCCTGGCTACACCTTC.

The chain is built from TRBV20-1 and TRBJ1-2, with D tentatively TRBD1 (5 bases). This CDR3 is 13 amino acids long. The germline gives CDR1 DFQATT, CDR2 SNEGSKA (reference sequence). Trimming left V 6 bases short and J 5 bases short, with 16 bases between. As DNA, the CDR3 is TGCAGTGCCAGGGACTCTAGTCTATATGGCTACACCTTC. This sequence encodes CSARDSSLYGYTF.

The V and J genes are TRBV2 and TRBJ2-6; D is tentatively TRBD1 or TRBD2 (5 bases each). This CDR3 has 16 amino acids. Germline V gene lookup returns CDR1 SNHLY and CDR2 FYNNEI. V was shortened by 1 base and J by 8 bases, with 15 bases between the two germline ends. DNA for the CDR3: TGTGCCAGCAGTGAAGGAGTAGGCAGGGAGACCAACGTCCTGACTTTC. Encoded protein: CASSEGVGRETNVLTF.

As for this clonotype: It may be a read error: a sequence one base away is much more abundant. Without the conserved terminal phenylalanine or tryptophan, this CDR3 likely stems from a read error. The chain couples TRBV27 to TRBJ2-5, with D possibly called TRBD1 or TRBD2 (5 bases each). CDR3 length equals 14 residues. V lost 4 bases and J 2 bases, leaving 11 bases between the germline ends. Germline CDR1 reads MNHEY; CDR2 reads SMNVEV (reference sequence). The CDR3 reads CASSSRGPQETQYY. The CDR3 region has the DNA TGTGCCAGCAGTTCCCGGGGCCCACAAGAGACCCAGTACTAC.

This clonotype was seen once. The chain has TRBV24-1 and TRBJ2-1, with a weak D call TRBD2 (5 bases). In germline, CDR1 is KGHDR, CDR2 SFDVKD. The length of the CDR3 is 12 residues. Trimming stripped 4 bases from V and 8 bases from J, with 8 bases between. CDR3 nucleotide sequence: TGTGCCACCAGTGACAAGAGGGATGAGCAGTTCTTC. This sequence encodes CATSDKRDEQFF.